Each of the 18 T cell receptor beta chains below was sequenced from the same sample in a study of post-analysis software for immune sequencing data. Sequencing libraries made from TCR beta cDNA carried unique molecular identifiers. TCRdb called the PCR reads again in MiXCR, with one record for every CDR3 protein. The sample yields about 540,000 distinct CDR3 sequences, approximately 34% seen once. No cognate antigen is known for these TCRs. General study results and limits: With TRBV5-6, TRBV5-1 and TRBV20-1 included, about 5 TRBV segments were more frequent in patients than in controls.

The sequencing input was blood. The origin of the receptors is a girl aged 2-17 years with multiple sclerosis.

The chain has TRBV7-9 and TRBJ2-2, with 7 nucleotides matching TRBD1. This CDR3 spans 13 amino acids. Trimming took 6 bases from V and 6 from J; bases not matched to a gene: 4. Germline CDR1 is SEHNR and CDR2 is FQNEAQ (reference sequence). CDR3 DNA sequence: TGTGCCAGCAGTTCCAGGGGGTCCGGGGAGCTGTTTTTT. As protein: CASSSRGSGELFF. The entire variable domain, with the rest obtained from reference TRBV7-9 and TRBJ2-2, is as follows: DTGVSQNPRHKITKRGQNVTFRCDPISEHNRLYWYRQTLGQGPEFLTYFQNEAQLEKSRLLSDRFSAERPKGSFSTLEIQRTEQGDSAMYLCASSSRGSGELFFGEGSRLTVL.

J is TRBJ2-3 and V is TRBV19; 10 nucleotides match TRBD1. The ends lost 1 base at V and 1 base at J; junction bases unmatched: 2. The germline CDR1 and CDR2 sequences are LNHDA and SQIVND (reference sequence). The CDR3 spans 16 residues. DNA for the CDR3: TGTGCCAGTAGTATAGGAGGGACAGGGGGCACAGATACGCAGTATTTT. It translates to CASSIGGTGGTDTQYF.

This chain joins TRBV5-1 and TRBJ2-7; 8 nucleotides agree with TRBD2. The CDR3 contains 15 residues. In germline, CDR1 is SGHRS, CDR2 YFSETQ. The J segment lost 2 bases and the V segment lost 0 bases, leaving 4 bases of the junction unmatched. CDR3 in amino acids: CASSLVLAATYEQYF. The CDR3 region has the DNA TGCGCCAGCAGCTTGGTACTAGCGGCAACCTACGAGCAGTACTTC.

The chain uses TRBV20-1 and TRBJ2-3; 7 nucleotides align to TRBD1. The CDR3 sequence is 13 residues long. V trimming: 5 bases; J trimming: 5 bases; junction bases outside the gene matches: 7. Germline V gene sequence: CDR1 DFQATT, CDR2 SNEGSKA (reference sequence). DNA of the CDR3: TGCAGTGCTGATGGGACAGTGGTAGATACGCAGTATTTT. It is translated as CSADGTVVDTQYF.

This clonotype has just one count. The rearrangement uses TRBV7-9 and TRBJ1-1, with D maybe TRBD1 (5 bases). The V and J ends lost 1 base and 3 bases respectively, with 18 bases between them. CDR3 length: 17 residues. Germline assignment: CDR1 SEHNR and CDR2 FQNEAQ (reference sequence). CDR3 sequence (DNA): TGTGCCAGCAGCTTAGGAGGGGCCACCACTTCTTACACTGAAGCTTTCTTT. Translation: CASSLGGATTSYTEAFF.

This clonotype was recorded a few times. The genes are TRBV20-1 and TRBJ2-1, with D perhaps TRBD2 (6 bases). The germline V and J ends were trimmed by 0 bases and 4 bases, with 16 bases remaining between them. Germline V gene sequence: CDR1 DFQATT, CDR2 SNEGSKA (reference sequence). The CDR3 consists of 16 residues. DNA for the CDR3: TGCAGTGCTAGAGATCGTGGCGGGGCTGTATACAATGAGCAGTTCTTC. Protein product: CSARDRGGAVYNEQFF.

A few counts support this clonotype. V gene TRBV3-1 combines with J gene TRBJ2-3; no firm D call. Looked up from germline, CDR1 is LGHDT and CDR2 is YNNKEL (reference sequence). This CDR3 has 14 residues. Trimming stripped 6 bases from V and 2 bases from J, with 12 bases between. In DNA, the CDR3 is TGTGCCAGCAGATTAGAAAGGGACACAGATACGCAGTATTTT. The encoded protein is CASRLERDTDTQYF.

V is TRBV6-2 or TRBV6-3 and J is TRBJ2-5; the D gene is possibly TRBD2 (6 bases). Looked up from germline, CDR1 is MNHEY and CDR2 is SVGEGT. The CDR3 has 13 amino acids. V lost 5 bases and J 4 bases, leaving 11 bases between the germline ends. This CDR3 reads CASSATSRETQYF. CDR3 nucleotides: TGTGCCAGCAGTGCAACTAGCAGAGAGACCCAGTACTTC.

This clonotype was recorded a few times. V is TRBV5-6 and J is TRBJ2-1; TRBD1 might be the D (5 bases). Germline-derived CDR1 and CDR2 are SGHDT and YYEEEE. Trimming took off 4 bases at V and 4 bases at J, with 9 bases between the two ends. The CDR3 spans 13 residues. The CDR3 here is CASSRQNYNEQFF. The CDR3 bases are TGTGCCAGCAGCCGACAGAATTACAATGAGCAGTTCTTC.

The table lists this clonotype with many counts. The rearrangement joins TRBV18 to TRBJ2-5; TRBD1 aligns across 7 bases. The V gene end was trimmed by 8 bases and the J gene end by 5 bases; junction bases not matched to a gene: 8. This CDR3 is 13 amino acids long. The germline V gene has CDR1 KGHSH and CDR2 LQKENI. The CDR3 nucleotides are TGTGCCAGCAGCCCGGGACAGAGGGAGACCCAGTACTTC. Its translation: CASSPGQRETQYF.

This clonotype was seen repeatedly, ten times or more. The CDR3 bases are TGTGCCAGCAGCGTAGCTGGAATGGGGCCTCCTTACGAGCAGTACTTC. Protein product: CASSVAGMGPPYEQYF. The V call is TRBV9, the J call TRBJ2-7; a possible D gene is TRBD1 (5 bases). Trimming shortened V by 0 bases and J by 4 bases, and 17 bases separated the two germline ends. Per the germline V gene, CDR1 is SGDLS and CDR2 is YYNGEE. The CDR3 consists of 16 residues. Full variable domain (missing parts from reference TRBV9 and TRBJ2-7): DSGVTQTPKHLITATGQRVTLRCSPRSGDLSVYWYQQSLDQGLQFLIQYYNGEERAKGNILERFSAQQFPDLHSELNLSSLELGDSALYFCASSVAGMGPPYEQYFGPGTRLTVT.

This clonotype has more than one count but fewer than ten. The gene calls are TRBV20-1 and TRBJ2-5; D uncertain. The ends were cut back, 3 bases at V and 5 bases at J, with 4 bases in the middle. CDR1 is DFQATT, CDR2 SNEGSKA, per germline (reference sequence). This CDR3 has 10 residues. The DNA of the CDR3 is TGCAGTGCTAGTTACGAGACCCAGTACTTC. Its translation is CSASYETQYF.

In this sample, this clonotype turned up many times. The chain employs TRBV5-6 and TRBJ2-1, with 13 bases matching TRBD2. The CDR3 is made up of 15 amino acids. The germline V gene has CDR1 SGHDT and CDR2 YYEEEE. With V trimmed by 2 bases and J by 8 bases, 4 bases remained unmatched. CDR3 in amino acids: CASSFGLAGDYEQFF. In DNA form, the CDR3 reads TGTGCCAGCAGCTTTGGACTAGCGGGGGATTATGAGCAGTTCTTC. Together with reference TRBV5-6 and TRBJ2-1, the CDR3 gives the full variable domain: DAGVTQSPTHLIKTRGQQVTLRCSPKSGHDTVSWYQQALGQGPQFIFQYYEEEERQRGNFPDRFSGHQFPNYSSELNVNALLLGDSALYLCASSFGLAGDYEQFFGPGTRLTVL.

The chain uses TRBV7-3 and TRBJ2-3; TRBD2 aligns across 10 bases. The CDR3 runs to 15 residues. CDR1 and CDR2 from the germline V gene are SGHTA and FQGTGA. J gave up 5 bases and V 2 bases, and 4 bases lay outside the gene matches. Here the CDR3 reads CASSLGSGGRDTQYF. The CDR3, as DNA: TGTGCCAGCAGCTTAGGTAGCGGGGGGAGAGATACGCAGTATTTT.

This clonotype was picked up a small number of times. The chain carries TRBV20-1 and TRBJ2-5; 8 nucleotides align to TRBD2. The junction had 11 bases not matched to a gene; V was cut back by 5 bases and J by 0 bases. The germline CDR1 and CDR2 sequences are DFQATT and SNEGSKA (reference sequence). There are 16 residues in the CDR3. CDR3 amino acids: CSARRAGALYQETQYF. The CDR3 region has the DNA TGCAGTGCTCGGAGAGCGGGGGCCCTGTACCAAGAGACCCAGTACTTC.

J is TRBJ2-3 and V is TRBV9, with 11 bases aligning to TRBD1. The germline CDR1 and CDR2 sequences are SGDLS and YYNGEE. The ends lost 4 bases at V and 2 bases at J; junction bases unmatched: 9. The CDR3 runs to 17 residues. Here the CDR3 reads CASSKGQGAGLTDTQYF. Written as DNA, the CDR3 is TGTGCCAGCAGCAAAGGACAGGGGGCGGGACTCACAGATACGCAGTATTTT.

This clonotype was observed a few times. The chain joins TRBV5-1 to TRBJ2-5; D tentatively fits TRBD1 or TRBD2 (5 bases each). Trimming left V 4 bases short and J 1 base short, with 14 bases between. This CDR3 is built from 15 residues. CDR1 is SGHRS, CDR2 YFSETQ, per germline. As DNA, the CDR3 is TGCGCCAGCAGCAGTGAAGGGACGGTCCAAGAGACCCAGTACTTC. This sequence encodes CASSSEGTVQETQYF.

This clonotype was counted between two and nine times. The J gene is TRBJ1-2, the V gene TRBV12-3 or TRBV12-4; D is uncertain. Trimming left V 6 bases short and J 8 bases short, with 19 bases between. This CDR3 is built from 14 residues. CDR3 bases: TGTGCCAGCAGGCAGTTCGGCGACCGAGGGGGCTACACCTTC. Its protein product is CASRQFGDRGGYTF.